These T cell receptor beta chains were read from a single sample in a study of regulatory T cells in long-lasting Graves disease. MiXCR was run by TCRdb on the multiplex PCR reads, yielding one entry per CDR3 protein. The sample lists about 320,000 distinct CDR3 sequences; roughly 18% were seen once. The material sequenced was peripheral blood mononuclear cells (PBMCs), taken at new diagnosis, from a patient treated with antithyroid drugs. These receptors were obtained from a female donor with Graves disease. The conserved cysteine and the conserved F or W are not part of the CDR3 here. The order of the fields is CDR3 protein, V gene, J gene.

CDR3aa: ASRAPGPGIEQF; v_gene: TRBV12-3/TRBV12-4; j_gene: TRBJ2-1
CDR3aa: ASSESGTAIGLF; v_gene: TRBV5-8; j_gene: TRBJ1-4
CDR3aa: ASSLDYPPREF; v_gene: TRBV11-3; j_gene: TRBJ2-1
CDR3aa: ASSLIAGIEQY; v_gene: TRBV5-1; j_gene: TRBJ2-7
CDR3aa: ASSAWDSERAQY; v_gene: TRBV12-3/TRBV12-4; j_gene: TRBJ2-7
CDR3aa: ASSPRGRDDFSGNTIY; v_gene: TRBV3-1; j_gene: TRBJ1-3
CDR3aa: ASSLDTGVEQY; v_gene: TRBV28; j_gene: TRBJ2-7
CDR3aa: ASSVRTRDRTEAF; v_gene: TRBV7-9; j_gene: TRBJ1-1
CDR3aa: ASSGGQGRDLDTQY; v_gene: TRBV5-1; j_gene: TRBJ2-3
CDR3aa: ASSQEFDSLVEETQY; v_gene: TRBV4-2; j_gene: TRBJ2-5
CDR3aa: ASSLDGGAGEQY; v_gene: TRBV5-5; j_gene: TRBJ2-7
CDR3aa: AWGKPNEQF; v_gene: TRBV30; j_gene: TRBJ2-1
CDR3aa: ASRAPRRPLSSYEQY; v_gene: TRBV2; j_gene: TRBJ2-7
CDR3aa: ASSLVLASGSVKQTQY; v_gene: TRBV11-2; j_gene: TRBJ2-5
CDR3aa: GTRMGPTYEQY; v_gene: TRBV19; j_gene: TRBJ2-7
CDR3aa: ASSVAGAPVETQY; v_gene: TRBV9; j_gene: TRBJ2-5
CDR3aa: ASLPLGHNTGELF; v_gene: TRBV5-1; j_gene: TRBJ2-2
CDR3aa: ASSSDHQWYNEQF; v_gene: TRBV19; j_gene: TRBJ2-1
CDR3aa: ASSDRDRGSYEQY; v_gene: TRBV2; j_gene: TRBJ2-7
CDR3aa: ASSFNSEKLF; v_gene: TRBV28; j_gene: TRBJ1-4
CDR3aa: ASSLIRGADDQPQH; v_gene: TRBV7-9; j_gene: TRBJ1-5
CDR3aa: ASNPPPPAGQYNEQF; v_gene: TRBV28; j_gene: TRBJ2-1
CDR3aa: ASSLGQGIPEAF; v_gene: TRBV12-3/TRBV12-4; j_gene: TRBJ1-1
CDR3aa: ASSRITARELPYEQY; v_gene: TRBV28; j_gene: TRBJ2-7
CDR3aa: ASSLGAVGAF; v_gene: TRBV28; j_gene: TRBJ1-1
CDR3aa: ASSRSGQGQRETQY; v_gene: TRBV5-1; j_gene: TRBJ2-5
CDR3aa: ASSWLNTDTQY; v_gene: TRBV12-3/TRBV12-4; j_gene: TRBJ2-3
CDR3aa: ASSLWGDRDSNQPQH; v_gene: TRBV27; j_gene: TRBJ1-5
CDR3aa: ASSLGPPPGLAYNEQF; v_gene: TRBV7-9; j_gene: TRBJ2-1
CDR3aa: ASSPHSASNTGELF; v_gene: TRBV7-9; j_gene: TRBJ2-2
CDR3aa: ASSSGGQGPSGANVLT; v_gene: TRBV11-3; j_gene: TRBJ2-6
CDR3aa: ASRKQGRTDLSYGYT; v_gene: TRBV6-1; j_gene: TRBJ1-2
CDR3aa: ASTKGEPPYEQY; v_gene: TRBV2; j_gene: TRBJ2-7
CDR3aa: ASSGDAVEQF; v_gene: TRBV9; j_gene: TRBJ2-1
CDR3aa: ASTYGLGNEQF; v_gene: TRBV3-1; j_gene: TRBJ2-1